The sequence of this T cell receptor beta chain was determined in a study of shared clonotypes between healthy human individuals. Study-level background: Donors were a couple of women and three men aged 18 to 49.

This clone was seen only a few times. Replicate sorted-subset PCRs were loaded with around 220 ng DNA, about 30,000 T cell genomes. Measured with immunoSEQ multiplex PCR; TCRdb has only the in-frame clones, and not every one. Of approximately 1,000,000 clones listed, about 84% were seen once; the top ten hold approximately 0.56%. A CD45RA-negative memory subset and a CD45RA+ naive subset were separated from the CD4+ cells. The sequencing input was memory CD4+ T cells from PBMCs. Subset defined: CD45RA-negative fraction. The source is a man aged 18 to 30 in good health. Some clones in this sample may be carry-over from other donors' samples.

The CDR3 DNA sequence: TGTGCCAGCAGTCCCAGGGCCTATTCACCCCTCCACTTT. Protein: CASSPRAYSPLHF. This chain links TRBV28 with TRBJ1-6, with D maybe TRBD1 (5 bases). Trimming cost V 5 bases and J 8 bases, with 10 bases left between them. The length of the CDR3 is 13 residues. Per the germline V gene, CDR1 is MDHEN and CDR2 is SYDVKM.